This paragraph reports one TCR beta chain. The data are from a study of blood T cell repertoires in COVID-19. V was clipped by 5 bases and J by 0 bases, with 11 bases between them. Germline V gene data show CDR1 as LNHNV and CDR2 as YYDKDF (reference sequence). The CDR3 spans 14 residues. TCRdb's copy holds only in-frame clones and misses some; the assay was immunoSEQ multiplex PCR. In the table there are about 130,000 clones, under 90% of which are singletons. Sequenced input: PBMCs or T cells enriched from blood (not recorded which). The chain recombines TRBV15 with TRBJ2-7; TRBD1 is a possible D gene (6 bases). The clonotype originates from a man in his forties with acute COVID-19. The CDR3 loop is CATSLEGGSYEQYF. CDR3 DNA sequence: TGTGCCACCAGCCTAGAAGGGGGCTCCTACGAGCAGTACTTC.